This TCR beta chain was captured in a study of blood T cell repertoires in COVID-19. Across the study: The study drew acute and convalescent COVID-19 samples from the United States, Italy and Spain. Nucleic acid was either cDNA or gDNA, and it came from T cells, B-cell-depleted T cells, or PBMCs.

V was clipped by 4 bases and J by 8 bases; unmatched bases: 3. Germline-derived CDR1 and CDR2 are GTSNPN and SVGIG (reference sequence). The CDR3 spans 12 residues. In the source study's methods: Amplification of reference gene primers was used by the study to estimate nucleated cell counts. Libraries were prepared by immunoSEQ multiplex PCR; TCRdb keeps only in-frame clonotypes and omits some of them. For V, J and clone size, that table is used; D and trimming come from the DNA. The sample lists around 370,000 clones, about 90% seen once, with roughly 3.5% in the top ten. The origin of this receptor is a woman aged 18-29 years who had recovered from COVID-19. Input material: peripheral blood. The chain has TRBV30 and TRBJ1-2; 11 bases align to TRBD1. The CDR3 DNA follows: TGTGCCTGGATCGGGACAGGGGGAGGCTACACCTTC. As protein: CAWIGTGGGYTF.